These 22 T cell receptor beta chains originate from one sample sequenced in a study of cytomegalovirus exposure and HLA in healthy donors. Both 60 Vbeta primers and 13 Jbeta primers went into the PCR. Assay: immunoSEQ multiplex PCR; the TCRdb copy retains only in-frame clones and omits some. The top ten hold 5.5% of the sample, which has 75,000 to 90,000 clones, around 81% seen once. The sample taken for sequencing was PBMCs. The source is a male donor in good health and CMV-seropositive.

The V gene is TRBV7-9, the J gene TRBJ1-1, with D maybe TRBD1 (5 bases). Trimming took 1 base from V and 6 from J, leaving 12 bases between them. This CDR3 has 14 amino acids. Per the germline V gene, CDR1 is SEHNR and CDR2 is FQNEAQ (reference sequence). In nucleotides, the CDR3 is TGTGCCAGCAGCTTAGGGGGGGGAAGGCCTGAAGCTTTCTTT. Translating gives CASSLGGGRPEAFF.

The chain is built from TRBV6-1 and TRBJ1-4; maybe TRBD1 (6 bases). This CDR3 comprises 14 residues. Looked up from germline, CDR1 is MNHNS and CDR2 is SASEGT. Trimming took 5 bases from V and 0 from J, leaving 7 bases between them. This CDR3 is CASSRQATNEKLFF. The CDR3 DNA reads TGTGCCAGCAGTAGACAGGCAACTAATGAAAAACTGTTTTTT.

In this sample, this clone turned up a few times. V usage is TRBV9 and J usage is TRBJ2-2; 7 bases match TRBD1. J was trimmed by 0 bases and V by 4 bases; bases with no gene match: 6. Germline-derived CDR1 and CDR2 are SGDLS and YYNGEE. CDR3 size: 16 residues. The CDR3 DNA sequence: TGTGCCAGCAGCTCCACGACAGGGCCGAACACCGGGGAGCTGTTTTTT. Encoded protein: CASSSTTGPNTGELFF. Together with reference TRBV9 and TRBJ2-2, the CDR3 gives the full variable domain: DSGVTQTPKHLITATGQRVTLRCSPRSGDLSVYWYQQSLDQGLQFLIQYYNGEERAKGNILERFSAQQFPDLHSELNLSSLELGDSALYFCASSSTTGPNTGELFFGEGSRLTVL.

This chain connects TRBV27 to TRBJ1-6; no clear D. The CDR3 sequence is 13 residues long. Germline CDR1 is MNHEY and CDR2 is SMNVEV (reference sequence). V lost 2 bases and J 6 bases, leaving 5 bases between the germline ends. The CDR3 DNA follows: TGTGCCAGCAGTTTACAGGCTAATTCACCCCTCCACTTT. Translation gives CASSLQANSPLHF.

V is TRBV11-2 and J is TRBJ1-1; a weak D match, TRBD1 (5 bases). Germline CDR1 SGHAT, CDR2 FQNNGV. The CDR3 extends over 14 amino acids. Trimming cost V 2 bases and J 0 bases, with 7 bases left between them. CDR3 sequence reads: CASSLQGLNTEAFF. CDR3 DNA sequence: TGTGCCAGCAGCTTACAGGGTTTGAACACTGAAGCTTTCTTT.

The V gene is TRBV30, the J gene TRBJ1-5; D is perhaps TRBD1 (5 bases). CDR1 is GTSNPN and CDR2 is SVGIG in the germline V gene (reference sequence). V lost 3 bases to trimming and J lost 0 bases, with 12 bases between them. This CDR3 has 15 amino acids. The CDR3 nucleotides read TGTGCCTGGAGCCCCGGGACTTTTAGCAATCAGCCCCAGCATTTT. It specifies CAWSPGTFSNQPQHF.

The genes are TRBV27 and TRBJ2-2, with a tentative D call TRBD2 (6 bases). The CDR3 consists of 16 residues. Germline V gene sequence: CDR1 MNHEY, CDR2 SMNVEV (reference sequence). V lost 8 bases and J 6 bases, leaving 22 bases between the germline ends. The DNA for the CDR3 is TGTGCCAGCGCCATTGTGGGGGGAACTGTCGCCGGGGAGCTGTTTTTT. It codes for CASAIVGGTVAGELFF.

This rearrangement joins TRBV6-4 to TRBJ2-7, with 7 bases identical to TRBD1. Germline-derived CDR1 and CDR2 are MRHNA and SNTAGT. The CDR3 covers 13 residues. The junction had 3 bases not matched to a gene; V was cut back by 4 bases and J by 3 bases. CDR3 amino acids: CASSAGQNYEQYF. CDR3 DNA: TGTGCCAGCAGTGCGGGACAGAACTACGAGCAGTACTTC.

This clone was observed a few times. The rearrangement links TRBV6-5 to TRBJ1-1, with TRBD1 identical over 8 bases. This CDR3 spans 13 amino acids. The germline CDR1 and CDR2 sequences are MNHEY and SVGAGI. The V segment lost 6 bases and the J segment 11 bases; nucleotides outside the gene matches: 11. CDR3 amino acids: CASSPDRGLRAFF. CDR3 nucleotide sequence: TGTGCCAGCAGCCCCGACAGGGGCTTAAGGGCTTTCTTT.

As DNA, the CDR3 is TGCAGCGTCTTCGGGGAGACCCAGTACTTC. Protein sequence: CSVFGETQYF. V usage is TRBV29-1 and J usage is TRBJ2-5, with D uncertain. Germline V CDR1 and CDR2: SQVTM, ANQGSEA. The CDR3 runs 10 residues. Trimming stripped 6 bases from V and 5 bases from J, with 7 bases between. The full variable domain, in which reference TRBV29-1 and TRBJ2-5 provide the parts outside the CDR3, is SAVISQKPSRDICQRGTSLTIQCQVDSQVTMMFWYRQQPGQSLTLIATANQGSEATYESGFVIDKFPISRPNLTFSTLTVSNMSPEDSSIYLCSVFGETQYFGPGTRLLVL.

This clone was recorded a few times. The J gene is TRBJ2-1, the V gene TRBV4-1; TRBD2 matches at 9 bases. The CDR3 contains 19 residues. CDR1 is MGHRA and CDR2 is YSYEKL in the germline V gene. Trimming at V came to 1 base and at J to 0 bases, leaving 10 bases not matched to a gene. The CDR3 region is CASSQGLAGFKSSYNEQFF. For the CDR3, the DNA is TGCGCCAGCAGCCAAGGGCTAGCGGGATTCAAGAGCTCCTACAATGAGCAGTTCTTC.

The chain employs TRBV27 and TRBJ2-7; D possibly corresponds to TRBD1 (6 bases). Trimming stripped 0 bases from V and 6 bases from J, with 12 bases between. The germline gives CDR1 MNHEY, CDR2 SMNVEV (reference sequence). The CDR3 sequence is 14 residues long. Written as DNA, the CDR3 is TGTGCCAGCAGTTTATCGGACAGACCCGGCGAGCAGTACTTC. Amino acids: CASSLSDRPGEQYF.

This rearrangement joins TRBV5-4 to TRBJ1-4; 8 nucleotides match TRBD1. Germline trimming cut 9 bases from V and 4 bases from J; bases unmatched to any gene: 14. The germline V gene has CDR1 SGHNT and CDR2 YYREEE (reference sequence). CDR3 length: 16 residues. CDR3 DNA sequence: TGTGCCACCCGCTTTTCTGACAGGGGCCTTAATGAAAAACTGTTTTTT. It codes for CATRFSDRGLNEKLFF.

CDR3 sequence (DNA): TGTGCCAGCAGGGGGGGTACGGACAATGAGCAGTTCTTC. This gives the protein CASRGGTDNEQFF. The rearrangement joins TRBV27 to TRBJ2-1; maybe TRBD2 (6 bases). Trimming cost V 6 bases and J 5 bases, with 11 bases left between them. The CDR3 sequence is 13 residues long. The germline CDR1 and CDR2 sequences are MNHEY and SMNVEV (reference sequence).

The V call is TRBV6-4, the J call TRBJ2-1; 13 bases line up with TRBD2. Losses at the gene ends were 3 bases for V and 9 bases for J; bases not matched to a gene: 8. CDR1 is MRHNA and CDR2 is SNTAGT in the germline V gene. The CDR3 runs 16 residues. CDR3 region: CASSESGTSGIGEQFF. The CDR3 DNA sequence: TGTGCCAGCAGTGAGTCCGGGACTAGCGGGATAGGTGAGCAGTTCTTC.

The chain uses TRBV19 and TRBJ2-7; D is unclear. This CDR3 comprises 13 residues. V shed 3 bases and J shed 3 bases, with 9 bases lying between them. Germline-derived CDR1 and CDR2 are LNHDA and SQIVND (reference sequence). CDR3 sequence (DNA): TGTGCCAGTAGTATTATGGGCAGCTACGAGCAGTACTTC. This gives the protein CASSIMGSYEQYF. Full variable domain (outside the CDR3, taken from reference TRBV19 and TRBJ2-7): DGGITQSPKYLFRKEGQNVTLSCEQNLNHDAMYWYRQDPGQGLRLIYYSQIVNDFQKGDIAEGYSVSREKKESFPLTVTSAQKNPTAFYLCASSIMGSYEQYFGPGTRLTVT.

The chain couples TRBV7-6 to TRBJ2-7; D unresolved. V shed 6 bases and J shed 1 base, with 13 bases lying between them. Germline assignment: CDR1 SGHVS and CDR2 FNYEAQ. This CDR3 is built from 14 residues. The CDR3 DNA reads TGTGCCAGCAGGTCGAGGCCAGATTCCTACGAGCAGTACTTC. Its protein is CASRSRPDSYEQYF. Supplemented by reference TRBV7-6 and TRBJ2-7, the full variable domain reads GAGVSQSPRYKVTKRGQDVALRCDPISGHVSLYWYRQALGQGPEFLTYFNYEAQQDKSGLPNDRFSAERPEGSISTLTIQRTEQRDSAMYRCASRSRPDSYEQYFGPGTRLTVT.

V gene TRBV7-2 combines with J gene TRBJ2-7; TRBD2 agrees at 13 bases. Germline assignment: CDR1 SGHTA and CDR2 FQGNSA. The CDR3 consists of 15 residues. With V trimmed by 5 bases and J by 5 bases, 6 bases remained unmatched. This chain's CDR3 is CASSLTSGRMNEQYF. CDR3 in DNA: TGTGCCAGCAGCCTGACTAGCGGGAGGATGAACGAGCAGTACTTC.

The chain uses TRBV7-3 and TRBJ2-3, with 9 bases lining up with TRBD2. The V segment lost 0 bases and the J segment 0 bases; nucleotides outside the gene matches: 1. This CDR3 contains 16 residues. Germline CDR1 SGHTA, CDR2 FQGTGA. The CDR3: CASSLTAGGSTDTQYF. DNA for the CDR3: TGTGCCAGCAGCTTAACCGCGGGGGGGAGCACAGATACGCAGTATTTT. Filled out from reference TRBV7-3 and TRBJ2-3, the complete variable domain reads GAGVSQTPSNKVTEKGKYVELRCDPISGHTALYWYRQSLGQGPEFLIYFQGTGAADDSGLPNDRFFAVRPEGSVSTLKIQRTERGDSAVYLCASSLTAGGSTDTQYFGPGTRLTVL.

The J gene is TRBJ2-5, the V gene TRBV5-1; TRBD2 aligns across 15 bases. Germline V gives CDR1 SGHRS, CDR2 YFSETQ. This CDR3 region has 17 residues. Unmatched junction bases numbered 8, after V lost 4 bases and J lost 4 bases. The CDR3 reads CASSAWTGLAGGETQYF. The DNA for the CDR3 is TGCGCCAGCAGCGCGTGGACGGGACTAGCGGGAGGAGAGACCCAGTACTTC.

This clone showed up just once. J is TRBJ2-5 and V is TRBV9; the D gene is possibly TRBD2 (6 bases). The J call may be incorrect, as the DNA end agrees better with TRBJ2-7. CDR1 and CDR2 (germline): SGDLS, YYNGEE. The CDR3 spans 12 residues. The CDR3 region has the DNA TGTGCCAGCAGCGTAGGGGAGGACGAGCAGTACTTC. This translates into CASSVGEDEQYF.

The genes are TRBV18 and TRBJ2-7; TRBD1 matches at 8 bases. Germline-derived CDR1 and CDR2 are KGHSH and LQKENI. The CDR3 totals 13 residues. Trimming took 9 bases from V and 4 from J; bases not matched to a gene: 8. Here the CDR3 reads CASNPGQEYEQYF. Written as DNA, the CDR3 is TGTGCCAGTAACCCGGGACAGGAATACGAGCAGTACTTC.